This TCR beta chain emerged from a study of beta chain features in type 1 diabetes. Sorted CD4+ subsets: naive, central memory, regulatory, stem cell-like memory (CD45RO/CCR7/CD25/CD127/CD95/CD27 panel). The investigators reverse transcribed all of the isolated RNA, so they sequenced expressed TCRB transcripts. Using immunoSEQ multiplex PCR, the repertoire was profiled, and TCRdb retains in-frame clones only, with some absent. The data contain about 220,000 clones, roughly 10% of them singletons. Ten or more counts support this clone. Its cognate antigen is unknown. Germline assignment: CDR1 KGHSH and CDR2 LQKENI. V shed 6 bases, J shed 7 bases, and the junction held 13 bases outside the gene matches. CDR3 size: 15 residues. The study, taken as a whole, reports: Compared to healthy donors, patients appeared to have naive, central memory and Treg TCRB repertoires that were more alike.

Source material: central memory CD4+ T cells from blood. This TCR derives from a man in his late teens or twenties in good health. V and J are TRBV18 and TRBJ2-7; TRBD2 agrees at 9 bases. CDR3: CASSPGIAGDKEQYF. The CDR3 nucleotides read TGTGCCAGCTCTCCAGGAATAGCGGGAGATAAGGAGCAGTACTTC.